A single sample gave rise to the 13 T cell receptor beta chains below, sequenced in a study of neurological immune-mediated disorders. MiXCR, run by TCRdb on the 5' RACE reads, gives a single entry per CDR3 protein. The sample gives 80,000 or so distinct CDR3 sequences, about 9.4% of which show up once; 1.5% to 2% is in the top ten. Specimen: PBMCs. The receptor source for this set is a man aged 50-59 years in good health.

In its sample, this clonotype was seen many times. The CDR3 bases are TGTGCCAGCAGCTTAGGAGGACCAGATACGCAGTATTTT. Translation gives CASSLGGPDTQYF. J is TRBJ2-3 and V is TRBV13; D remains ambiguous. The CDR3 is 13 residues long. The V gene's germline CDR1 is PRHDT and CDR2 FYEKMQ (reference sequence). With 0 bases removed from V and 4 bases from J, the gap between germline ends came to 5 bases.

This clonotype was recorded at least ten times. V is TRBV15 and J is TRBJ2-3; D unclear. CDR1 is LNHNV and CDR2 is YYDKDF in the germline V gene (reference sequence). The CDR3 contains 11 residues. The V gene lost 5 bases and the J gene lost 2 bases, with 2 bases spanning the gap. CDR3 sequence: CATSPTDTQYF. The CDR3 DNA reads as TGTGCCACCAGCCCCACAGATACGCAGTATTTT.

This clonotype was found many times. The chain couples TRBV29-1 to TRBJ2-4; 10 nucleotides agree with TRBD1. CDR1 is SQVTM and CDR2 is ANQGSEA in the germline V gene. This CDR3 has 14 amino acids. The V segment lost 6 bases and the J segment 5 bases; nucleotides outside the gene matches: 7. CDR3 amino acids: CSVPGQGNQNIQYF. CDR3 nucleotides: TGCAGCGTCCCGGGACAGGGGAACCAAAACATTCAGTACTTC.

This clonotype was recorded many times. The chain combines TRBV20-1 with TRBJ2-2, with 9 bases identical to TRBD1. With V trimmed by 5 bases and J by 4 bases, 5 bases remained unmatched. The V gene's germline CDR1 is DFQATT and CDR2 SNEGSKA (reference sequence). There are 14 residues in the CDR3. The CDR3 sequence: CSAWTGDTTGELFF. The CDR3 nucleotides read TGCAGTGCTTGGACAGGGGACACCACCGGGGAGCTGTTTTTT.

Ten or more counts support this clonotype. The J gene is TRBJ2-7, the V gene TRBV10-2; 8 bases match TRBD1. Germline V gene lookup returns CDR1 WSHSY and CDR2 SAAADI. V lost 6 bases and J lost 0; bases outside the gene matches: 4. CDR3 size: 14 residues. CDR3 sequence: CASSTGTGSYEQYF. CDR3 coding DNA: TGCGCCAGCAGCACCGGGACAGGCTCCTACGAGCAGTACTTC.

This clonotype was detected many times. The rearrangement links TRBV7-9 to TRBJ1-2; 7 nucleotides align to TRBD1. The CDR3 covers 12 residues. The V and J ends lost 5 bases and 8 bases, in that order; junction bases with no gene match: 5. Germline-derived CDR1 and CDR2 are SEHNR and FQNEAQ (reference sequence). The CDR3 loop is CASSPPGQGYTF. CDR3 nucleotides: TGTGCCAGCAGCCCTCCGGGACAGGGCTACACCTTC.

In its sample, this clonotype was seen many times. This chain joins TRBV20-1 and TRBJ2-7; D remains ambiguous. This CDR3 has 13 residues. From germline, CDR1 is DFQATT and CDR2 SNEGSKA (reference sequence). V lost 2 bases, J lost 4 bases, and 12 bases lay in between. The CDR3 protein is CSARSPLGYEQYF. The CDR3 nucleotides are TGCAGTGCTAGATCTCCCCTGGGATACGAGCAGTACTTC.

The sample holds many counts of this clonotype. The V and J genes are TRBV20-1 and TRBJ2-3; 9 positions agree with TRBD2. Germline lookup yields CDR1 DFQATT and CDR2 SNEGSKA (reference sequence). V shed 0 bases, J shed 7 bases, and the junction held 8 bases outside the gene matches. The CDR3 extends over 15 amino acids. The CDR3 DNA reads as TGCAGTGCTAGAGAGGGGCGGGAGGGCCTACATACGCAGTATTTT. Translated, it gives CSAREGREGLHTQYF.

This clonotype has a count of ten or more. V and J are TRBV10-3 and TRBJ2-1, with 14 bases fitting TRBD2. This CDR3 spans 18 amino acids. Trimming at V came to 7 bases and at J to 6 bases, leaving 14 bases not matched to a gene. The germline gives CDR1 ENHRY, CDR2 SYGVKD. The CDR3 bases are TGTGCCATCAACCCGGGACTAGCGGGAGAGAAAACCATCAATGAGCAGTTCTTC. This codes for CAINPGLAGEKTINEQFF.

This clonotype has a count of ten or more. J is TRBJ2-2 and V is TRBV24-1; a possible D gene is TRBD1 (5 bases). Trimming took 1 base from V and 6 from J, leaving 11 bases between them. The germline CDR1 and CDR2 sequences are KGHDR and SFDVKD. This CDR3 contains 15 residues. This chain's CDR3 is CATSDFRQLAGELFF. The CDR3 DNA reads as TGTGCCACCAGTGATTTCAGACAGCTCGCCGGGGAGCTGTTTTTT.

In this sample, this clonotype turned up many times. The chain couples TRBV24-1 to TRBJ2-7; D is unresolved. Germline values: CDR1 KGHDR, CDR2 SFDVKD. The CDR3 spans 14 residues. V was trimmed by 5 bases and J by 7 bases, leaving 17 bases between them. CDR3 loop: CATSAPGVATEQYF. As DNA, the CDR3 is TGTGCCACCAGTGCCCCGGGTGTGGCTACGGAGCAGTACTTC.

This clonotype was seen repeatedly, ten times or more. The chain is built from TRBV5-1 and TRBJ2-2; no clear D. The V gene lost 0 bases and the J gene lost 4 bases, with 13 bases spanning the gap. CDR1 SGHRS and CDR2 YFSETQ come from the germline V gene. The CDR3 sequence is 16 residues long. As DNA, the CDR3 is TGCGCCAGCAGCTTGGAGTGGGGTTTTGGCACCGGGGAGCTGTTTTTT. Its translation is CASSLEWGFGTGELFF.

Ten or more counts support this clonotype. The chain uses TRBV6-1 and TRBJ2-2; perhaps TRBD1 as D (5 bases). V was cut by 6 bases and J by 5 bases, with 13 bases left in between. The CDR3 length is 14 residues. Germline values: CDR1 MNHNS, CDR2 SASEGT. CDR3: CASRIGEDTGELFF. The CDR3, as DNA: TGTGCCAGCAGAATAGGGGAAGATACCGGGGAGCTGTTTTTT.